This T cell receptor beta chain was obtained from a study of control samples from healthy donors and cancer patients. This clone occurred a few times. Using immunoSEQ multiplex PCR, the repertoire was profiled, and TCRdb retains in-frame clones only, with some absent. Among around 130,000 clones listed, around 90% were seen once. Per the germline V gene, CDR1 is MNHNY and CDR2 is SVGAGI (reference sequence). The CDR3 has 13 amino acids. Trimming took off 0 bases at V and 11 bases at J, with 13 bases between the two ends. The chain carries TRBV6-6 and TRBJ1-1; D is possibly TRBD1 (6 bases). The TCR comes from a man in his late teens or twenties in good health. Sequenced input: blood. The CDR3 region has the DNA TGTGCCAGCAGTTACTCATTTCAGGGGCAGGCTTTCTTT. As protein: CASSYSFQGQAFF.